This T cell receptor (beta chain) derives from a study of control samples from healthy donors and cancer patients. Trimming removed 2 bases at V and 7 bases at J, with 9 bases between. The CDR3 is 14 residues long. Germline assignment: CDR1 MNHEY and CDR2 SVGEGT. Some clones are missing from TCRdb's copy, which holds only in-frame ones; the method was immunoSEQ multiplex PCR. The sample lists approximately 150,000 clones; 94% were seen once. The origin of this receptor is a man between 35 and 55 years old in good health. The sample taken for sequencing was blood. The V gene is TRBV6-2 or TRBV6-3, the J gene TRBJ1-6, with a possible D match to TRBD1 (5 bases). DNA of the CDR3: TGTGCCAGCAGTTACACGGGGGGAAATTCACCCCTCCACTTT. This translates into CASSYTGGNSPLHF.